This entry concerns a single T cell receptor (beta chain). The target of this receptor is not known. The record has no base qualities; no much larger clone is one base away. CDR1 and CDR2, per the germline V gene, are SQVTM and ANQGSEA. The CDR3 numbers 13 residues from cysteine through phenylalanine. Left in the record is the CDR3 DNA by itself, 39 bases read in frame from the first base. V is reduced by 3 bases and J by 2 bases, leaving a spacing of 5 bases between them. The CDR3 regions of human TCRbeta chains were analyzed by immunosequencing. Per the source publication's procedure: TCRs in the repertoires were matched against a reference library of SARS-CoV-2-specific TCRs that had been generated with the MIRA antigen-specificity platform. Breadth was defined as the fraction of unique TCRs that were SARS-CoV-2-associated. Depth was defined as the fraction of total T cells that were SARS-CoV-2-associated. Each spike-specific TCR was assigned to its reactive spike region and to a CD4 or CD8 class using the MIRA data. Log10-transformed breadth and depth values were compared by one-way ANOVA with Sidak's multiple comparisons tests. TCRdb retrieved this table from immuneACCESS and kept in-frame rearrangements only. Not all clones are present; in checked studies, unresolved V genes account for under half, and no reason is known for the remainder. For V, J and clone size, that table is used; D and trimming come from the DNA. The sample has 120,000 or so clones on record, approximately 84% of them singletons. Around 10% of the sample is in the top ten clones.

What this sample's time point label stands for: baseline before first vaccination. Samples from vaccinated people were obtained from the UK trials COV001 and COV002, which included a single-blind randomized controlled phase 2/3 trial of AZD1222 (ChAdOx1 nCoV-19) in healthy adults. For TCRbeta chain sequencing, PBMC samples were collected from trial participants at day 0 and at day 28 after the second dose. The sample comes from a study of T cell responses to AZD1222 COVID-19 vaccine (dated by TCRdb to 2020 to 2022). For the study in its entirety: AZD1222 recipients with second doses at about 4 weeks or about 12 weeks were pooled, because spike-specific TCR depth and breadth did not differ between schedules. TCR sequencing was performed for more than 230 trial participants, of whom about 210 were given two doses of AZD1222 and 26 were given two doses of MenACWY control vaccine. Trial participants were enrolled by age into subgroups of 18-55, 56-69 and 70-plus years, and about 150, 27 and 61 TCR-sequenced participants, respectively, were included in these subgroups.

The research as a whole found: Spike-specific TCR breadth and depth rose significantly after two AZD1222 doses compared with day 0 and with MenACWY recipients. The 56-69-year group was small, and its depth increase did not reach significance, likely because of low power. Because no samples from the day 14 peak response were available, repertoires could be characterized only after the peak T cell response. Reportedly, close to half of the unique spike-specific TCRs recognized epitopes lying outside the regions that are mutated in the B.1.351 and B.1.1.7 variants. Most participants were white British and females outnumbered males, and the authors suggested that clonal diversity may have been underestimated. Conclusions about previously exposed vaccinees are limited because only a handful of AZD1222 recipients were SARS-CoV-2 seropositive at baseline. Vaccine-associated CD4 TCRs spanned the whole spike protein, with dominant responses in regions 160-218 and 743-854.

The input for sequencing was peripheral blood, taken on day 0 of AZD1222 vaccination. The receptor comes from an adult in good health. Here the chain combines TRBV29-1 and TRBJ2-6, with the D gene call left open. The CDR3 here reads CSVDVPGANVLTF. The nucleotides read TGCAGCGTTGATGTTCCTGGGGCCAACGTCCTGACTTTC. The full variable domain, with segments outside the CDR3 supplied by the reference TRBV29-1 and TRBJ2-6 proteins, appears as SAVISQKPSRDICQRGTSLTIQCQVDSQVTMMFWYRQQPGQSLTLIATANQGSEATYESGFVIDKFPISRPNLTFSTLTVSNMSPEDSSIYLCSVDVPGANVLTFGAGSRLTVL.